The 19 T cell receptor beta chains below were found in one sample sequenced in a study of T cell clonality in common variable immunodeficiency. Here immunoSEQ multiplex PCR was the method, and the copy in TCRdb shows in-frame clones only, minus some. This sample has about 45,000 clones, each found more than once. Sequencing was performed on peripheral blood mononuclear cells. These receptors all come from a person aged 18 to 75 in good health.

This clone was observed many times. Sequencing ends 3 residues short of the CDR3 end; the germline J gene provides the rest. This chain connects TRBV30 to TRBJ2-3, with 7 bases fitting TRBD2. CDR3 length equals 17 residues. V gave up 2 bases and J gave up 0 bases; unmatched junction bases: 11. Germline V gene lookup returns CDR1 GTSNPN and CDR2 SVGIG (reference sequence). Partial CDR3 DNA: TGTGCCTGGAGTTCCGGATACTTTAGCGGGAGCACAGATACG. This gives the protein CAWSSGYFSGSTDT. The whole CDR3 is CAWSSGYFSGSTDTQYF.

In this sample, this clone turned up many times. This CDR3 reads CASRTNRGTSPLHF. The sequenced part of the CDR3 DNA is TGTGCCAGCAGGACTAACAGGGGGACTTCACCC. This rearrangement joins TRBV6-2 or TRBV6-3 to TRBJ1-6; 8 nucleotides line up with TRBD1. Read sequence stops 3 residues before the CDR3 end, and the germline J gene provides the missing end. V dropped 6 bases and J dropped 9; count of bases not matched to a gene: 7. Germline V CDR1 and CDR2: MNHEY, SVGEGT. The CDR3 totals 14 residues.

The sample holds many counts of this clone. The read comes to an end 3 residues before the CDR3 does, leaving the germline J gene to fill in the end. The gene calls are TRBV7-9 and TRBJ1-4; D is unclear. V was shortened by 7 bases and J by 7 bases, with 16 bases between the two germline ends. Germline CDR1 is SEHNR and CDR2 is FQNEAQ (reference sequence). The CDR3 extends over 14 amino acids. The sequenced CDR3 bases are TGTGCCAGCAACCGGGTATCTCCGGGTGAAAAA. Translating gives CASNRVSPGEK. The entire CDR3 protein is CASNRVSPGEKLFF.

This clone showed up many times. CDR3 protein: CAIREGFGEQYF. The CDR3 bases that were read are TGTGCCATCAGAGAAGGGTTCGGCGAG. The V call is TRBV12-3 or TRBV12-4, the J call TRBJ2-7, with no clear D. Coverage ceases 3 residues before the CDR3 finishes, and the germline J gene fills in the end. This CDR3 spans 12 amino acids. V was pared by 10 bases and J by 6 bases, with 16 bases between.

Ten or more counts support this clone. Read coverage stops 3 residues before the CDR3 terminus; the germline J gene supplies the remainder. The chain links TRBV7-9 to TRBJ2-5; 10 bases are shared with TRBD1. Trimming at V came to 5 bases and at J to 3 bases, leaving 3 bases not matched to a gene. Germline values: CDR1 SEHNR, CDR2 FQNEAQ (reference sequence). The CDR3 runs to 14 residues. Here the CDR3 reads CASSLGTGEETQYF. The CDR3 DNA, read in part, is TGTGCCAGCAGCCTAGGGACAGGGGAAGAGACC.

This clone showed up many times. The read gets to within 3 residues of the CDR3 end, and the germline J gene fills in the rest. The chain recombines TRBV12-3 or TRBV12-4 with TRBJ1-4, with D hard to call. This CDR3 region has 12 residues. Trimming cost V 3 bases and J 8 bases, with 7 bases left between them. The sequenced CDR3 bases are TGTGCCAGCAGTTTCCCACAAGAAAAA. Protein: CASSFPQEK. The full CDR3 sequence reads CASSFPQEKLFF.

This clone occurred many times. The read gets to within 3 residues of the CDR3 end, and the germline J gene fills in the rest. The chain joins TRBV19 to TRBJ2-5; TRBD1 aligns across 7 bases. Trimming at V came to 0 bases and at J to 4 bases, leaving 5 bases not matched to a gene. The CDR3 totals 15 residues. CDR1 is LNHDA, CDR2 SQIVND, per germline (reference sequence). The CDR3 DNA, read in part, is TGTGCCAGTAGTATAGAGGGCCAGGGGGTAGAGACC. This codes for CASSIEGQGVET. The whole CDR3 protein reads CASSIEGQGVETQYF.

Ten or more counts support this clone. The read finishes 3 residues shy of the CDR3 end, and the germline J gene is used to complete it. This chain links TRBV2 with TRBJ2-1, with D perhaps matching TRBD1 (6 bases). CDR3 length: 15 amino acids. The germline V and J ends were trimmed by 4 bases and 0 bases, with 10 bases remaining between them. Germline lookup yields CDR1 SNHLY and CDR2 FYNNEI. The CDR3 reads CASSGGTSSYNEQFF. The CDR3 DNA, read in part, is TGTGCCAGCAGTGGGGGGACAAGCTCCTACAATGAG.

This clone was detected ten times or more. This CDR3 reads CASSQQGLSGYTF. The CDR3 bases that were read are TGTGCCAGCAGCCAACAGGGTCTAAGTGGC. This chain connects TRBV11-1 to TRBJ1-2; weak D call: TRBD1 (6 bases). From the germline J gene comes the end of the CDR3, since the read stops 3 residues before it. The CDR3 consists of 13 residues. Trimming left V 5 bases short and J 7 bases short, with 14 bases between. CDR1 and CDR2 from the germline V gene are SGHAT and FQDESV (reference sequence). Complete variable domain (other parts from reference TRBV11-1 and TRBJ1-2): EAEVAQSPRYKITEKSQAVAFWCDPISGHATLYWYRQILGQGPELLVQFQDESVVDDSQLPKDRFSAERLKGVDSTLKIQPAELGDSAMYLCASSQQGLSGYTFGSGTRLTVV.

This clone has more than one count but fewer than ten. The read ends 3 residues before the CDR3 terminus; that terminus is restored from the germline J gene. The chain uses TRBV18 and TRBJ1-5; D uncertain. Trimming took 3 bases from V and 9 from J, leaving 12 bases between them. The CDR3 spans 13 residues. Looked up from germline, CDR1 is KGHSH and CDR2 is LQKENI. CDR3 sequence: CASSPQEGRPQHF. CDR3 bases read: TGTGCCAGCTCACCCCAGGAGGGTAGGCCC.

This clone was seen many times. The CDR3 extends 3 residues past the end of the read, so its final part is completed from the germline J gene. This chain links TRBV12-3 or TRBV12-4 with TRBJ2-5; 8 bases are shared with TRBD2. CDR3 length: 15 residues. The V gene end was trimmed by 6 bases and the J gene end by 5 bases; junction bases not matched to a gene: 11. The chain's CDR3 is CASSPGAGVTETQYF. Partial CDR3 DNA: TGTGCCAGCAGCCCTGGAGCGGGAGTAACGGAGACC.

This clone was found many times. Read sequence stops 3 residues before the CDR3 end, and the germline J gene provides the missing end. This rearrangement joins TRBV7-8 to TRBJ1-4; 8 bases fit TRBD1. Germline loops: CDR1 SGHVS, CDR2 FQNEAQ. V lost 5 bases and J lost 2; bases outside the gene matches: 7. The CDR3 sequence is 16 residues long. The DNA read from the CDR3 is TGTGCCAGCAGCGGCGGACAGGGTTTGACTAATGAAAAA. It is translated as CASSGGQGLTNEK. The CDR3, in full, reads CASSGGQGLTNEKLFF. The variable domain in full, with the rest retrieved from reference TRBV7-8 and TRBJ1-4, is GAGVSQSPRYKVAKRGQDVALRCDPISGHVSLFWYQQALGQGPEFLTYFQNEAQLDKSGLPSDRFFAERPEGSVSTLKIQRTQQEDSAVYLCASSGGQGLTNEKLFFGSGTQLSVL.

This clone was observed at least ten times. The sequenced part of the CDR3 DNA is TGTGCCAGCAGTGATGCCCTAGCGGGGGCACAGTACCAAGAGACC. Translation gives CASSDALAGAQYQET. The entire CDR3 is CASSDALAGAQYQETQYF. This sequence joins TRBV2 and TRBJ2-5, with 10 bases lining up with TRBD2. The read terminates 3 residues before the CDR3 end, so the remaining end is supplied by the germline J gene. Germline trimming cut 3 bases from V and 0 bases from J; bases unmatched to any gene: 10. In germline, CDR1 is SNHLY, CDR2 FYNNEI. The CDR3 contains 18 residues. The full variable domain, in which reference TRBV2 and TRBJ2-5 provide the parts outside the CDR3, is EPEVTQTPSHQVTQMGQEVILRCVPISNHLYFYWYRQILGQKVEFLVSFYNNEISEKSEIFDDQFSVERPDGSNFTLKIRSTKLEDSAMYFCASSDALAGAQYQETQYFGPGTRLLVL.

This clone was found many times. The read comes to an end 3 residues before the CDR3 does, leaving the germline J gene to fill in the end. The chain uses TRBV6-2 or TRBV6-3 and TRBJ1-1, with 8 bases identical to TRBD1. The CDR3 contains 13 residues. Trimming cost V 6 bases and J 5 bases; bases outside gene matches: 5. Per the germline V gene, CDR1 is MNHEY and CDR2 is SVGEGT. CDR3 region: CASRDRGETEAFF. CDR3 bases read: TGTGCCAGCAGAGACAGGGGAGAAACTGAA.

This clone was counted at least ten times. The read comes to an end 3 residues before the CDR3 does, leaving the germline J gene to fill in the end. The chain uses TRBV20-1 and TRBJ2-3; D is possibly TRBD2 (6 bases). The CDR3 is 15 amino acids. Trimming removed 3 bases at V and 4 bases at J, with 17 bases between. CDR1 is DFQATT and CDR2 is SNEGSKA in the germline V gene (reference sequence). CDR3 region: CSASGGTPYADTQYF. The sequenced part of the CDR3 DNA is TGCAGTGCTAGTGGGGGGACTCCCTACGCAGATACG.

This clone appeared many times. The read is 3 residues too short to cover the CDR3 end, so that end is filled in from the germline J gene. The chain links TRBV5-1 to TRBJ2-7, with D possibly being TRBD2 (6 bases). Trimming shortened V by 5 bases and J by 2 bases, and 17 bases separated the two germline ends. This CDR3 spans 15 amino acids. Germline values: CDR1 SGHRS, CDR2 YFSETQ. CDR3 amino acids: CASREGSSVTYEQYF. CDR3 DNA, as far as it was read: TGCGCCAGCAGGGAGGGTTCATCGGTAACCTACGAG.

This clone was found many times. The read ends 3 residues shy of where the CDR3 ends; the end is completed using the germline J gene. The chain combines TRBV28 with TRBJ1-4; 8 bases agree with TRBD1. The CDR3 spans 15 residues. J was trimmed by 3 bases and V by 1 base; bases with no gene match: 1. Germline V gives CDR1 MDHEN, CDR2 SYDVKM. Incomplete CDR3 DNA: TGTGCCAGCAGTTTATCGGACAGGGCTAATGAAAAA. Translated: CASSLSDRANEK. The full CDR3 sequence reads CASSLSDRANEKLFF.

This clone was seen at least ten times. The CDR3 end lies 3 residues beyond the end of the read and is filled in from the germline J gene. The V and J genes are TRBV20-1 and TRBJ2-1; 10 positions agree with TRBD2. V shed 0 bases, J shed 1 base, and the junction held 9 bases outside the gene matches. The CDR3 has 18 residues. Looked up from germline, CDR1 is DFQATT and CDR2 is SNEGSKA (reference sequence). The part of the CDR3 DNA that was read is TGCAGTGCTAGAGATCTAGCTAGCGGGAGTAATTCCTACAATGAG. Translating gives CSARDLASGSNSYNE. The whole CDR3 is CSARDLASGSNSYNEQFF.

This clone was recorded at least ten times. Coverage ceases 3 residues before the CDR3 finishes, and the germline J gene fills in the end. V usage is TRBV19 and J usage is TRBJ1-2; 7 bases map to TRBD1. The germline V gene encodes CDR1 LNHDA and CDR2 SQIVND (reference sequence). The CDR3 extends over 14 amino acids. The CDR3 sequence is CASSWDSQVRGYTF. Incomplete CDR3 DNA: TGTGCCAGTAGTTGGGACAGCCAAGTGAGGGGC. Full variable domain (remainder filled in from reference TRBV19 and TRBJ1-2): DGGITQSPKYLFRKEGQNVTLSCEQNLNHDAMYWYRQDPGQGLRLIYYSQIVNDFQKGDIAEGYSVSREKKESFPLTVTSAQKNPTAFYLCASSWDSQVRGYTFGSGTRLTVV.